This entry features one T cell receptor beta chain sequence. From germline, CDR1 is SGHDT and CDR2 YYEEEE. The CDR3 covers 15 residues. The germline V and J ends were trimmed by 0 bases and 0 bases, with 7 bases remaining between them. This sample was included in a study of OX40 agonist ivuxolimab in advanced cancers. This table comes from immunoSEQ multiplex PCR, and its TCRdb copy is limited to in-frame clones, with some not included. The sample records fewer than 25,000 clones, about 82% being singletons. Sequencing used CD4+ or CD8+ T cells sorted from blood, obtained in a trial of the OX40 agonist ivuxolimab. This chain links TRBV5-6 with TRBJ2-1; unclear D gene. The clonotype comes from an adult with an advanced solid tumor such as melanoma, head and neck, liver or kidney cancer. CDR3 residues: CASSLGALSYNEQFF. CDR3 coding DNA: TGTGCCAGCAGCTTGGGGGCGCTCTCCTACAATGAGCAGTTCTTC.